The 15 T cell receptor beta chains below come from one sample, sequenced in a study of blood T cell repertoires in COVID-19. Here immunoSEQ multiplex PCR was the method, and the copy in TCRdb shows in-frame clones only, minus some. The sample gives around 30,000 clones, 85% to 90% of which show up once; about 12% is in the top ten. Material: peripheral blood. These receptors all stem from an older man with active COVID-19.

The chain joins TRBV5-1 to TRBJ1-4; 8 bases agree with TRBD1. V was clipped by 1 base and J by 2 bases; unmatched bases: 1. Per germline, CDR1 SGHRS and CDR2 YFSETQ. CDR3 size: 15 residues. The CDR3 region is CASSLQGATNEKLFF. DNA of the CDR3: TGCGCCAGCAGCTTGCAGGGGGCGACTAATGAAAAACTGTTTTTT. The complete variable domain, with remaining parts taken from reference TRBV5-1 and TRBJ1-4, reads KAGVTQTPRYLIKTRGQQVTLSCSPISGHRSVSWYQQTPGQGLQFLFEYFSETQRNKGNFPGRFSGRQFSNSRSEMNVSTLELGDSALYLCASSLQGATNEKLFFGSGTQLSVL.

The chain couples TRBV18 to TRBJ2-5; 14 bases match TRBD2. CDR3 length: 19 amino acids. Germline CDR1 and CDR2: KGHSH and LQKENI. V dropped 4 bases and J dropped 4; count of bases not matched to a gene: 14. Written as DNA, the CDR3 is TGTGCCAGCTCACAACCGACTAGCGGGAGGGCCTTCCGGGGAGAGACCCAGTACTTC. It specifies CASSQPTSGRAFRGETQYF.

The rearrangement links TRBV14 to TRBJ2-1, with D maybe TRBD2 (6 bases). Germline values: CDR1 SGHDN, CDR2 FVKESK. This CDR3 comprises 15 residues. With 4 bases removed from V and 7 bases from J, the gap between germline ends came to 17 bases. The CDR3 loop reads CASSLREEGWNEQFF. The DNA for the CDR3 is TGTGCCAGCAGCCTCCGAGAGGAGGGGTGGAATGAGCAGTTCTTC.

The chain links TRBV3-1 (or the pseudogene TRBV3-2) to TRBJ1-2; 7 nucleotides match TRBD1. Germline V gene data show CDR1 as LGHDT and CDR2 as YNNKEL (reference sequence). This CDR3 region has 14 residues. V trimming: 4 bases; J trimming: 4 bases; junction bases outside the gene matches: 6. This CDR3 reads CASSLGGQPYGYTF. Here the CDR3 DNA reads TGTGCCAGCAGCCTGGGGGGACAGCCCTATGGCTACACCTTC.

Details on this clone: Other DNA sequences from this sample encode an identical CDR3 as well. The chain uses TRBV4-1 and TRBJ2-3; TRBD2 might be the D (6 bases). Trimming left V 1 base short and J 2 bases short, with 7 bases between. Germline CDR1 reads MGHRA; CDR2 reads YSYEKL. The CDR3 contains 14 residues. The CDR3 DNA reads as TGCGCCAGCAGCCAAGGGACTAACACAGATACGCAGTATTTT. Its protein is CASSQGTNTDTQYF.

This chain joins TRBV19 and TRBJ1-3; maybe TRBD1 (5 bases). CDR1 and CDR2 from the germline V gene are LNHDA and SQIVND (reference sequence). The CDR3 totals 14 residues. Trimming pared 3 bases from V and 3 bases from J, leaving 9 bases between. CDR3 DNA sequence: TGTGCCAGTAGTATTGGGGCCAGTGGAAACACCATATATTTT. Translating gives CASSIGASGNTIYF. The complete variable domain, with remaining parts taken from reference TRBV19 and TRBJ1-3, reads DGGITQSPKYLFRKEGQNVTLSCEQNLNHDAMYWYRQDPGQGLRLIYYSQIVNDFQKGDIAEGYSVSREKKESFPLTVTSAQKNPTAFYLCASSIGASGNTIYFGEGSWLTVV.

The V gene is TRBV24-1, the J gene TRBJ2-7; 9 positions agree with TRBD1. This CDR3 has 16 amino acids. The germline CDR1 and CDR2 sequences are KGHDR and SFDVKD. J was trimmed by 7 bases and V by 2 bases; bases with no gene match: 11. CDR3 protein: CATSDSTGTGLDEQYF. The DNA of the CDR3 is TGTGCCACCAGTGATTCTACCGGGACAGGGTTGGATGAGCAGTACTTC.

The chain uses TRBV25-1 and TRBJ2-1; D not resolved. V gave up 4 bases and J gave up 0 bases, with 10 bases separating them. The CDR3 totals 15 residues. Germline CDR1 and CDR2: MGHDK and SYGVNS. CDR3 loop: CASSGSLSSYNEQFF. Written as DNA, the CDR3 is TGTGCCAGCAGTGGTTCTCTGAGCTCCTACAATGAGCAGTTCTTC.

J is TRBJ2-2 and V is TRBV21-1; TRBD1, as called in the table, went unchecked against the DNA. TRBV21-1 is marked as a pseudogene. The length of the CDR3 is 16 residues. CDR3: CASSKGQGANTGELFF. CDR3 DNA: TGTGCCAGCAGCAAAGGACAGGGGGCGAACACCGGGGAGCTGTTTTTT.

CDR3: CASSQGGEQFF. In nucleotides, the CDR3 is TGTGCCAGCAGTCAGGGGGGTGAGCAGTTCTTC. The rearrangement joins TRBV6-2 or TRBV6-3 to TRBJ2-1, with D possibly being TRBD1 (7 bases). CDR1 is MNHEY and CDR2 is SVGEGT in the germline V gene. Trimming removed 5 bases at V and 9 bases at J, with 8 bases between. CDR3 length equals 11 residues.

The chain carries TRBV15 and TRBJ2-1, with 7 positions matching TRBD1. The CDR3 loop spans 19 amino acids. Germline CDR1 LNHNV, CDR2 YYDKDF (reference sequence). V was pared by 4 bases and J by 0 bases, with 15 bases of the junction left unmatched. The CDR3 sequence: CATSKRPGRGLISYNEQFF. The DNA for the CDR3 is TGTGCCACCAGCAAGAGGCCGGGTAGGGGGCTCATCTCCTACAATGAGCAGTTCTTC.

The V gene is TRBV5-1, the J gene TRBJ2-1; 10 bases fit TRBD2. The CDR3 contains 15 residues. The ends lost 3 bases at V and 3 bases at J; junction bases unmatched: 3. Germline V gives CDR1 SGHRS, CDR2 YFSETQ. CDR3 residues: CASSSTSGNYNEQFF. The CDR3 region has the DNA TGCGCCAGCAGCTCAACTAGCGGGAACTACAATGAGCAGTTCTTC.

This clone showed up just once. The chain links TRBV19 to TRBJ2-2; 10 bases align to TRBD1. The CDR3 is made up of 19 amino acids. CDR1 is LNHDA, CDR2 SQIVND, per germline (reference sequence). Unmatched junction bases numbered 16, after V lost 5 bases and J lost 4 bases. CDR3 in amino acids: CASSRRTGGTEGRTGELFF. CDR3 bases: TGTGCCAGTAGTCGGCGGACAGGGGGGACGGAAGGGCGCACCGGGGAGCTGTTTTTT.

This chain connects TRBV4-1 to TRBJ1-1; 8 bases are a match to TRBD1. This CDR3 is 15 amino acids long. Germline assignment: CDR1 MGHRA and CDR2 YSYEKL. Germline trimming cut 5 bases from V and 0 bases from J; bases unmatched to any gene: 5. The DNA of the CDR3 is TGCGCCAGCAGCAAACAGGACAGGGTGAACACTGAAGCTTTCTTT. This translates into CASSKQDRVNTEAFF.

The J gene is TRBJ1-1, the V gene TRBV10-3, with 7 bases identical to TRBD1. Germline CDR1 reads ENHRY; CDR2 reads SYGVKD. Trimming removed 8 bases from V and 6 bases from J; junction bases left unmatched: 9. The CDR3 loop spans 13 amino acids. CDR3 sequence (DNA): TGTGCCATCCAGGACAGGTCAGGGGCTGAAGCTTTCTTT. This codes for CAIQDRSGAEAFF.